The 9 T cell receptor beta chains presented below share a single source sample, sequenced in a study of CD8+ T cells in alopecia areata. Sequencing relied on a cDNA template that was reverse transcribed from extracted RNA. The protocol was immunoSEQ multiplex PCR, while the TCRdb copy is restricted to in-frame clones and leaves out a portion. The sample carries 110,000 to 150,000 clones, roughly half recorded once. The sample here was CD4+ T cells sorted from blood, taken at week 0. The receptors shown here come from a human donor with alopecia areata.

CDR3 loop: CASRTPGQGTLTEAFF. CDR3 nucleotides: TGCGCCAGCAGGACCCCGGGACAGGGAACTTTAACTGAAGCTTTCTTT. The chain is built from TRBV10-2 and TRBJ1-1; 9 bases align to TRBD1. The V and J ends lost 6 bases and 5 bases, in that order; junction bases with no gene match: 13. The CDR3 runs to 16 residues. CDR1 and CDR2 (germline): WSHSY, SAAADI.

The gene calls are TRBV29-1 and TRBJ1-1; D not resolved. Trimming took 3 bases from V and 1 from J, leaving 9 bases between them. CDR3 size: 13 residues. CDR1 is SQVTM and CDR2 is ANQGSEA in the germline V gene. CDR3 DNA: TGCAGCGTTGAGTTTATAGAGAACACTGAAGCTTTCTTT. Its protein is CSVEFIENTEAFF.

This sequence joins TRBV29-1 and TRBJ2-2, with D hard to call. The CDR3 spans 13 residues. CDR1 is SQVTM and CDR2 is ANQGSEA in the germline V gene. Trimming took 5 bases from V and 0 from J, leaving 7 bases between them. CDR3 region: CSVSYANTGELFF. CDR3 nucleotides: TGCAGCGTTTCTTACGCGAACACCGGGGAGCTGTTTTTT.

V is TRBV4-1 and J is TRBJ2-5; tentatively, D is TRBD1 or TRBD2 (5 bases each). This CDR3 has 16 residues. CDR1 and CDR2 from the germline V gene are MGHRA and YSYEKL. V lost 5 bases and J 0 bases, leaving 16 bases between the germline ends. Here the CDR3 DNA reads TGCGCCAGCAGCGGACCGATCTGGGGGTACCAAGAGACCCAGTACTTC. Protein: CASSGPIWGYQETQYF.

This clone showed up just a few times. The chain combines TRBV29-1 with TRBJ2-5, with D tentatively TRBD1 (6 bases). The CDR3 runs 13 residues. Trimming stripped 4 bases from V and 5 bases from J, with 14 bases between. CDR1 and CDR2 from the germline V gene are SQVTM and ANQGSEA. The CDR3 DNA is TGCAGCGTTGGTCGAGGGACATCGGAGACCCAGTACTTC. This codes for CSVGRGTSETQYF.

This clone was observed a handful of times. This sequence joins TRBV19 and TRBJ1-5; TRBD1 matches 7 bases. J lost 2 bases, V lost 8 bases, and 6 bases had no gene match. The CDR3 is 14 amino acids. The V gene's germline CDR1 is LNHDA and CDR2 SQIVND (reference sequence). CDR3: CASSQGDRNQPQHF. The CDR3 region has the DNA TGTGCCAGTTCCCAGGGGGATCGCAATCAGCCCCAGCATTTT.

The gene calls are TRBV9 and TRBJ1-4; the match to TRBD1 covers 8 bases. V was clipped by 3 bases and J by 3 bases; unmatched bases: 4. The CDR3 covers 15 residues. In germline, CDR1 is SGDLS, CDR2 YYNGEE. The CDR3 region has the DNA TGTGCCAGCAGCGGACAGGGGCGGTCTAATGAAAAACTGTTTTTT. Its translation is CASSGQGRSNEKLFF.

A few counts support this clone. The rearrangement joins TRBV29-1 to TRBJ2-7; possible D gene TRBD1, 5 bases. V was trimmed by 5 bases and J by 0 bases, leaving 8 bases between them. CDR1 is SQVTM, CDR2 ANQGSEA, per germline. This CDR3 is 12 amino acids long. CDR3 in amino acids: CSVKQDSYEQYF. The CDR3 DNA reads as TGCAGCGTTAAACAGGACTCCTACGAGCAGTACTTC.

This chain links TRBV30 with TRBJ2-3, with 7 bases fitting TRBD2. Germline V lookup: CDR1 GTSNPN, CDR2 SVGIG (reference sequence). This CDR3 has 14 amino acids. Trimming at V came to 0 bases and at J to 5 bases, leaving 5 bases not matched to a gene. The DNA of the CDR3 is TGTGCCTGGAGTGTACAGTCTAGCGGAGATACGCAGTATTTT. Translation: CAWSVQSSGDTQYF.